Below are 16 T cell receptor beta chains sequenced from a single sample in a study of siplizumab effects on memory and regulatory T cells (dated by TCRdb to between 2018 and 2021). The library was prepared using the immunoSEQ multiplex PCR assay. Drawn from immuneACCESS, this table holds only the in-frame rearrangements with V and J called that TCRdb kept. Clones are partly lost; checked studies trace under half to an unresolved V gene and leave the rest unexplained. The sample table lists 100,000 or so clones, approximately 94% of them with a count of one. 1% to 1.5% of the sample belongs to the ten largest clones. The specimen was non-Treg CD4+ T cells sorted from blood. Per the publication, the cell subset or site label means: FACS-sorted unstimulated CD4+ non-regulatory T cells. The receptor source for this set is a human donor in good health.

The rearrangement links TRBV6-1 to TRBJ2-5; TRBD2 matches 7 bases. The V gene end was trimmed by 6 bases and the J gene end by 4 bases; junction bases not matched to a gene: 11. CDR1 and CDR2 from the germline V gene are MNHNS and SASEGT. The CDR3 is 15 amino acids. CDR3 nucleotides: TGTGCCAGCAGGCAATCTAGCGGCCTTGGAGAGACCCAGTACTTC. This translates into CASRQSSGLGETQYF.

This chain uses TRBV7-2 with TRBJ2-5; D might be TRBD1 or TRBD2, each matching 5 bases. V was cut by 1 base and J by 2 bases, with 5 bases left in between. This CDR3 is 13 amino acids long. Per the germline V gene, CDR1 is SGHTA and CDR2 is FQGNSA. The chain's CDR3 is CASSLGGQETQYF. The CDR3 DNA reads TGTGCCAGCAGCTTAGGGGGGCAAGAGACCCAGTACTTC.

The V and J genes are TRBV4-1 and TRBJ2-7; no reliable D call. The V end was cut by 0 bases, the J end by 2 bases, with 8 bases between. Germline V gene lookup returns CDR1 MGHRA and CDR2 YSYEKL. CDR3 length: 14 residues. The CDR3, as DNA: TGCGCCAGCAGCCAAGATCTAAATGCCTACGAGCAGTACTTC. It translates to CASSQDLNAYEQYF.

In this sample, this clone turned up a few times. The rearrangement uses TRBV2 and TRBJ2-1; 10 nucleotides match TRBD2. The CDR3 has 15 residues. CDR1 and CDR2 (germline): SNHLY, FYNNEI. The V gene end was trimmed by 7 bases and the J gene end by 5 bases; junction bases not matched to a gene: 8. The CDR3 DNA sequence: TGTGCCAGCAAAGTTAGCGGGAGGAATAACAATGAGCAGTTCTTC. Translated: CASKVSGRNNNEQFF.

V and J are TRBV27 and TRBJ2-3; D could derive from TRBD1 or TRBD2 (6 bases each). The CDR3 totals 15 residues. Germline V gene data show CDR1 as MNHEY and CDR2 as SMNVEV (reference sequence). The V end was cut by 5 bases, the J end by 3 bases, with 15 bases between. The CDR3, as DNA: TGTGCCAGCAGTCTGGGGGGCGGGATAACAGATACGCAGTATTTT. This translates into CASSLGGGITDTQYF.

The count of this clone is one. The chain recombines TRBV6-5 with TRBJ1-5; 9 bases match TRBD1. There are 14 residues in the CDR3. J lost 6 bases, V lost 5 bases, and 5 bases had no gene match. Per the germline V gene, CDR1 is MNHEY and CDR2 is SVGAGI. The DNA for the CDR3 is TGTGCCAGCAGTGACCCGGACAGGGGTCAGCCCCAGCATTTT. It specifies CASSDPDRGQPQHF.

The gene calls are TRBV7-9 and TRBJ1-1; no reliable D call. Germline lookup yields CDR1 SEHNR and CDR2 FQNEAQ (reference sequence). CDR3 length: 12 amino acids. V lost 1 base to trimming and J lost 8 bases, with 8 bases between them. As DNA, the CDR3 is TGTGCCAGCAGCTTAGAGACCTCAGAAGCTTTCTTT. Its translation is CASSLETSEAFF. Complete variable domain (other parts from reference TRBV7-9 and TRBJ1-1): DTGVSQNPRHKITKRGQNVTFRCDPISEHNRLYWYRQTLGQGPEFLTYFQNEAQLEKSRLLSDRFSAERPKGSFSTLEIQRTEQGDSAMYLCASSLETSEAFFGQGTRLTVV.

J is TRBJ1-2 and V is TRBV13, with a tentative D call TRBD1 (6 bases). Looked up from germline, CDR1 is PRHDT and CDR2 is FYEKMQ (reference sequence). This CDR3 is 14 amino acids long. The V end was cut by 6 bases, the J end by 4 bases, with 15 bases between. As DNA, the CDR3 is TGTGCCAGCAGACCCGGACAGAGGACCTATGGCTACACCTTC. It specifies CASRPGQRTYGYTF.

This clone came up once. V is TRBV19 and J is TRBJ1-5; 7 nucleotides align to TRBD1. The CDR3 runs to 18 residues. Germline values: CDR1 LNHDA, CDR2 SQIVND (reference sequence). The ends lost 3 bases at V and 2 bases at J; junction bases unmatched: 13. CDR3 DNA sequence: TGTGCCAGTAGTATTATCAGGACAGGAGCTCCGGGCAATCAGCCCCAGCATTTT. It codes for CASSIIRTGAPGNQPQHF.

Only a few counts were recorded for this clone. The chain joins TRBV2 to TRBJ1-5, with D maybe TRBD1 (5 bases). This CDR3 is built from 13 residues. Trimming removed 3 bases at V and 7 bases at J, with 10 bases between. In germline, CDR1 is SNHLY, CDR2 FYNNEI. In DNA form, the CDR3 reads TGTGCCAGCAGTGACCAGGGCGGCCAGCCCCAGCATTTT. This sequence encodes CASSDQGGQPQHF.

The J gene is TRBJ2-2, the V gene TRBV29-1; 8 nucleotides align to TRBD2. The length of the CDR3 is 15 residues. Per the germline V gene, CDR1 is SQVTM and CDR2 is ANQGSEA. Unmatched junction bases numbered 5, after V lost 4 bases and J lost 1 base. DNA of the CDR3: TGCAGCGTTGTCTGGCGGGAGGTGAACACCGGGGAGCTGTTTTTT. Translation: CSVVWREVNTGELFF.

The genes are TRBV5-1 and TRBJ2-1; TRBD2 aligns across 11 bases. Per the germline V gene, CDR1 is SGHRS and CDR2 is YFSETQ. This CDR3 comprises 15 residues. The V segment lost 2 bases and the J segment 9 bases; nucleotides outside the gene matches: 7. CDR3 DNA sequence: TGCGCCAGCAGCTTACTAGCGGGAGTTGATTCTGAGCAGTTCTTC. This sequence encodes CASSLLAGVDSEQFF.

For the CDR3, the DNA is TGTGCCGCGGCGGAGAACACTGAAGCTTTCTTT. This translates into CAAAENTEAFF. The chain employs TRBV10-3 and TRBJ1-1, with no clear D. Looked up from germline, CDR1 is ENHRY and CDR2 is SYGVKD. CDR3 length equals 11 residues. Deletions cut 11 bases from V and 1 base from J, with 8 bases between.

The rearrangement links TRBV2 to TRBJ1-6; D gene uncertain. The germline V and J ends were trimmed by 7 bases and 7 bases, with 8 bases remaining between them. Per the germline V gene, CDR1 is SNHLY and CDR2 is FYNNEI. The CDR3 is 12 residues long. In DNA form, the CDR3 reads TGTGCCAGCAAACGGGCGAATTCACCCCTCCACTTT. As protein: CASKRANSPLHF.

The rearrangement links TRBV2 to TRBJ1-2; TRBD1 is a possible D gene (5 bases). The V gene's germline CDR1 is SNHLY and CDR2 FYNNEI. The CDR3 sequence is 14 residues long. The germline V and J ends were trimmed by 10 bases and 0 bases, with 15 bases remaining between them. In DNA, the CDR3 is TGTGCCATCGCAGGGATTAATACTAACTATGGCTACACCTTC. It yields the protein CAIAGINTNYGYTF.

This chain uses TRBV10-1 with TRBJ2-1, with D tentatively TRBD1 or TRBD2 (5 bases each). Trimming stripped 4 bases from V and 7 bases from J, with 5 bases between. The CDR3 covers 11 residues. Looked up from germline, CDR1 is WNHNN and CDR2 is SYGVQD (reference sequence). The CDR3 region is CASSGGNEQFF. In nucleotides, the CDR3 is TGCGCCAGCAGTGGGGGGAATGAGCAGTTCTTC.